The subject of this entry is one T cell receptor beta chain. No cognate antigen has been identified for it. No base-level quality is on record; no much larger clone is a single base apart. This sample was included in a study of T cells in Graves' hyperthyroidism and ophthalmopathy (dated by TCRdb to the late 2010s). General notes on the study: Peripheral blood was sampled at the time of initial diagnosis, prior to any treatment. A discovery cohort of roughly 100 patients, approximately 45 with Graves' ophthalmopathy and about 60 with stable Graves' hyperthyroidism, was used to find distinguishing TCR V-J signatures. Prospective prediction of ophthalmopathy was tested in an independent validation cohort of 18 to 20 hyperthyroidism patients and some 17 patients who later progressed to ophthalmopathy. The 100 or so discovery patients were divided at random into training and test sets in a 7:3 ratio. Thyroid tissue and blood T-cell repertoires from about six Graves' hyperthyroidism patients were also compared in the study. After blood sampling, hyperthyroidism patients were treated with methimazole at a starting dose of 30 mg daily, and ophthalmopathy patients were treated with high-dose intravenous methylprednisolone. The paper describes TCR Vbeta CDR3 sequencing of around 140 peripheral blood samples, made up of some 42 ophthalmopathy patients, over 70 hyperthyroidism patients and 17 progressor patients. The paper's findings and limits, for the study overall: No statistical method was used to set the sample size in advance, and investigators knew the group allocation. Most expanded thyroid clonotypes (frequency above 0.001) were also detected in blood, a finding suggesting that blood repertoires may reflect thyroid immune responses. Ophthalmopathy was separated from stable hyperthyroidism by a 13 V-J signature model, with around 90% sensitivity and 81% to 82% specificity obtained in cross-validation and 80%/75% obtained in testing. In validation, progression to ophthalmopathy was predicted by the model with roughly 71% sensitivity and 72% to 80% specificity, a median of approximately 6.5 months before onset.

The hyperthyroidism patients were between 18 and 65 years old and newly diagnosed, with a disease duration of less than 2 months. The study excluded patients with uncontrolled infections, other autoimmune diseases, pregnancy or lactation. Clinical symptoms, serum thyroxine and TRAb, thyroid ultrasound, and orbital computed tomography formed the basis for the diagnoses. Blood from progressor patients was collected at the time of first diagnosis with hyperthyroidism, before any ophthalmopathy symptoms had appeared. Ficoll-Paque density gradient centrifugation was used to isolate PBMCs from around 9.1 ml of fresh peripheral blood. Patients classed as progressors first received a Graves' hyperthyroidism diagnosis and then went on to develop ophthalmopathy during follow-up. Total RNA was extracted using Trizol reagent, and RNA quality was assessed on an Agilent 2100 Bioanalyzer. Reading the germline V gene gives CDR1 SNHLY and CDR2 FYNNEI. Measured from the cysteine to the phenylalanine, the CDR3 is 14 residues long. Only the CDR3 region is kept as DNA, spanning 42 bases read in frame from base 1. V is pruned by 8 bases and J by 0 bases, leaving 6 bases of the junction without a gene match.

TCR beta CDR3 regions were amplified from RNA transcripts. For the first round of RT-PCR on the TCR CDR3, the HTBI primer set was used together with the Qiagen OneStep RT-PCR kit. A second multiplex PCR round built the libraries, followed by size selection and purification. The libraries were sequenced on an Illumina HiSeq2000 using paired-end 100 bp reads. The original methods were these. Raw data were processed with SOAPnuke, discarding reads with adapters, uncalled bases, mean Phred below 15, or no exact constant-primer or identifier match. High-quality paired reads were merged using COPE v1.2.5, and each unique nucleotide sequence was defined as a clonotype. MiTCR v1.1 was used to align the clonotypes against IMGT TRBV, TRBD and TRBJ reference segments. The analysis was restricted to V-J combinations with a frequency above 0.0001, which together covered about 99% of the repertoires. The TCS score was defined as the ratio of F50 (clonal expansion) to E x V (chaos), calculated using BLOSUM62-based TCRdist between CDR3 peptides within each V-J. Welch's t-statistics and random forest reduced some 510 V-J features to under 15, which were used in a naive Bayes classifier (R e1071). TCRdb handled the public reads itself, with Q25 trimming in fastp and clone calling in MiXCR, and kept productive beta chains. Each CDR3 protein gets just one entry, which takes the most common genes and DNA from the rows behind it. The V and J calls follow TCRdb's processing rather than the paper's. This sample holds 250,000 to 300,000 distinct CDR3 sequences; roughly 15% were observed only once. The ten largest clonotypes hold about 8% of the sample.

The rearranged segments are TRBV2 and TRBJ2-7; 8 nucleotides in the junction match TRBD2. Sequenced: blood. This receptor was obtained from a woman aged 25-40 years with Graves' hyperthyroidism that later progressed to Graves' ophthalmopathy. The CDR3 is CASVDREGSYEQYF. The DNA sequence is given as TGTGCCAGCGTGGACCGGGAGGGCTCCTACGAGCAGTACTTC.